The 19 T cell receptor beta chains below all came from one sample that was sequenced in a study of breast tumors, draining lymph nodes, adjacent tissues. MiXCR, run by TCRdb on the multiplex PCR reads, gives a single entry per CDR3 protein. The repertoire holds about 220,000 distinct CDR3 sequences, with 30% to 35% as singletons. Breast cancer patients provided tissue from their axillary draining lymph nodes. Sequenced input: axillary lymph node tissue. The receptors shown here come from a female donor with breast cancer. Some clones in this sample may be carry-over from other donors' samples.

The chain has TRBV20-1 and TRBJ1-6, with D possibly being TRBD1 (5 bases). The CDR3 runs 15 residues. Trimming took off 6 bases at V and 6 bases at J, with 18 bases between the two ends. Germline V lookup: CDR1 DFQATT, CDR2 SNEGSKA (reference sequence). The CDR3 sequence is CSARILAGGNSPLHF. CDR3 nucleotide sequence: TGCAGTGCCCGGATACTAGCGGGGGGTAATTCACCCCTCCACTTT.

This clonotype was recorded many times. The chain couples TRBV7-6 to TRBJ1-4; 8 bases are shared with TRBD1. The V segment lost 6 bases and the J segment 4 bases; nucleotides outside the gene matches: 4. The CDR3 is made up of 14 amino acids. Per the germline V gene, CDR1 is SGHVS and CDR2 is FNYEAQ. The CDR3 reads CASRQGAGNEKLFF. For the CDR3, the DNA is TGTGCCAGCAGGCAGGGGGCCGGTAATGAAAAACTGTTTTTT.

This clonotype was seen many times. The chain is built from TRBV10-3 and TRBJ2-3, with TRBD2 identical over 15 bases. Germline loops: CDR1 ENHRY, CDR2 SYGVKD. CDR3 length equals 19 residues. J lost 4 bases, V lost 5 bases, and 13 bases had no gene match. CDR3 in amino acids: CAISPPGLAGGLPPDTQYF. The CDR3 DNA reads TGTGCCATCAGTCCGCCGGGACTAGCGGGGGGCCTACCTCCAGATACGCAGTATTTT.

This clonotype has at least ten counts. The chain combines TRBV7-8 with TRBJ2-7; 8 bases align to TRBD2. The germline V gene has CDR1 SGHVS and CDR2 FQNEAQ. Losses at the gene ends were 5 bases for V and 2 bases for J; bases not matched to a gene: 8. The CDR3 loop spans 15 amino acids. In DNA form, the CDR3 reads TGTGCCAGCAGCCCATCGGGGCGGGGGGCCTACGAGCAGTACTTC. Its translation: CASSPSGRGAYEQYF. The entire variable domain, with the rest obtained from reference TRBV7-8 and TRBJ2-7, is as follows: GAGVSQSPRYKVAKRGQDVALRCDPISGHVSLFWYQQALGQGPEFLTYFQNEAQLDKSGLPSDRFFAERPEGSVSTLKIQRTQQEDSAVYLCASSPSGRGAYEQYFGPGTRLTVT.

Ten or more counts support this clonotype. The rearrangement joins TRBV24-1 to TRBJ2-5, with no clear D. Trimming stripped 2 bases from V and 5 bases from J, with 17 bases between. Germline CDR1 KGHDR, CDR2 SFDVKD. The CDR3 spans 16 residues. The DNA for the CDR3 is TGTGCCACCAGTGATTCTGACCCTTACTCTGGGGAGACCCAGTACTTC. Translating it yields CATSDSDPYSGETQYF.

This clonotype was counted between two and nine times. This could be a read error, since a much larger clone is one nucleotide away. The conserved phenylalanine or tryptophan is not found at the CDR3 terminus, so this likely reflects a read error. V is TRBV12-3 or TRBV12-4 and J is TRBJ2-7; tentatively, D is TRBD1 (5 bases). Trimming removed 5 bases at V and 3 bases at J, with 17 bases between. The CDR3 is made up of 15 amino acids. CDR3: CASSLRDFGHYEQYL. The CDR3 DNA reads as TGTGCCAGCAGTCTACGAGACTTCGGACACTACGAGCAGTACCTC.

This clonotype was picked up many times. This chain uses TRBV19 with TRBJ2-3; possible D gene TRBD2, 7 bases. The CDR3 runs to 13 residues. Germline values: CDR1 LNHDA, CDR2 SQIVND (reference sequence). V was trimmed by 9 bases and J by 3 bases, leaving 13 bases between them. The CDR3 nucleotides are TGTGCCAGCCTGGGGGGGCGAACAGATACGCAGTATTTT. It translates to CASLGGRTDTQYF.

This clonotype was observed a handful of times. The V call is TRBV6-1, the J call TRBJ2-1; 9 nucleotides agree with TRBD1. Germline V CDR1 and CDR2: MNHNS, SASEGT. The ends lost 6 bases at V and 2 bases at J; junction bases unmatched: 2. This CDR3 contains 14 residues. The CDR3 nucleotides read TGTGCCAGCAGCCGGGACAGGGCCTACAATGAGCAGTTCTTC. Translated, it gives CASSRDRAYNEQFF.

This clonotype has a count of ten or more. The gene calls are TRBV29-1 and TRBJ2-7, with D maybe TRBD1 (6 bases). Germline V gives CDR1 SQVTM, CDR2 ANQGSEA. V was shortened by 7 bases and J by 6 bases, with 16 bases between the two germline ends. This CDR3 is 12 amino acids long. The CDR3 DNA reads as TGCAGCGGAACCACAGGGACCGTCGAGCAGTACTTC. Translation: CSGTTGTVEQYF.

To note about this clonotype: Relative to the germline gene, one junction end is altered; a read error may explain this. The genes are TRBV7-2 and TRBJ2-7; D may be TRBD2 (5 bases). This CDR3 spans 14 amino acids. CDR1 and CDR2 (germline): SGHTA, FQGNSA. CDR3 nucleotide sequence: TGTGCCAGCAGTTTAGGAGGCCTCGGGTATGAGCAGTACTTC. Its translation: CASSLGGLGYEQYF.

This clonotype was seen many times. A junction end diverges from the germline sequence, so it may reflect a read error. V gene TRBV15 combines with J gene TRBJ1-5; D uncertain. Per the germline V gene, CDR1 is LNHNV and CDR2 is YYDKDF (reference sequence). The CDR3 has 14 residues. The CDR3, as DNA: TGTGCCACCAGCAGAGGCAGCAGCAATCGGCCCCAGCATTTT. Residues: CATSRGSSNRPQHF. The variable domain in full, completed from reference TRBV15 and TRBJ1-5, reads DAMVIQNPRYQVTQFGKPVTLSCSQTLNHNVMYWYQQKSSQAPKLLFHYYDKDFNNEADTPDNFQSRRPNTSFCFLDIRSPGLGDTAMYLCATSRGSSNRPQHFGDGTRLSIL.

The V call is TRBV20-1, the J call TRBJ2-3; TRBD2 is a possible D gene (6 bases). The CDR3 length is 15 residues. V lost 5 bases, J lost 0 bases, and 15 bases lay in between. CDR1 is DFQATT, CDR2 SNEGSKA, per germline (reference sequence). The CDR3 nucleotides read TGCAGTGCTCCTCTGGCGGGGATGAGCACAGATACGCAGTATTTT. Its protein is CSAPLAGMSTDTQYF.

This clonotype was recorded many times. This chain uses TRBV19 with TRBJ2-2, with D uncertain. Trimming shortened V by 1 base and J by 4 bases, and 7 bases separated the two germline ends. Germline CDR1 and CDR2: LNHDA and SQIVND (reference sequence). The CDR3 is 14 residues long. The CDR3 spells CASSIVSGTGELFF. In DNA form, the CDR3 reads TGTGCCAGTAGTATAGTTTCAGGCACCGGGGAGCTGTTTTTT.

In its sample, this clonotype was seen once. The V and J genes are TRBV15 and TRBJ2-7; 9 bases are shared with TRBD2. CDR3 length: 15 residues. V lost 3 bases, J lost 3 bases, and 6 bases stayed unmatched. Per the germline V gene, CDR1 is LNHNV and CDR2 is YYDKDF (reference sequence). Written as DNA, the CDR3 is TGTGCCACCAGCAGCACGACTAGCGGCGGCTACGAGCAGTACTTC. Protein product: CATSSTTSGGYEQYF.

This clonotype showed up just once. The V and J genes are TRBV2 and TRBJ1-5; the D is unclear. Trimming cost V 7 bases and J 9 bases, with 13 bases left between them. The CDR3 contains 12 residues. Germline V gene lookup returns CDR1 SNHLY and CDR2 FYNNEI. Here the CDR3 reads CASTGLAGPQHF. The CDR3 nucleotides read TGTGCCAGCACTGGCCTAGCGGGGCCCCAGCATTTT.

This clonotype came up many times. CDR3 nucleotide sequence: TGTGCCAGCAGCCACACTATAGACAGATCCCTCTACAATGAGCAGTTCTTC. It translates to CASSHTIDRSLYNEQFF. This sequence joins TRBV7-9 and TRBJ2-1; a possible D gene is TRBD1 (5 bases). The germline V and J ends were trimmed by 5 bases and 3 bases, with 20 bases remaining between them. The germline V gene has CDR1 SEHNR and CDR2 FQNEAQ (reference sequence). This CDR3 comprises 17 residues.

V is TRBV4-3 and J is TRBJ2-1, with 8 nucleotides matching TRBD2. V lost 4 bases and J lost 7; bases outside the gene matches: 12. The germline CDR1 and CDR2 sequences are LGHNA and YSLEER. The CDR3 spans 16 residues. The CDR3 bases are TGCGCCAGCAGCCTCATCAGCGGGGGTGGAGGAAATGAGCAGTTCTTC. Amino acid sequence: CASSLISGGGGNEQFF.

The chain has TRBV6-2 or TRBV6-3 and TRBJ1-6; 9 positions agree with TRBD1. This CDR3 has 15 residues. With V trimmed by 5 bases and J by 6 bases, 5 bases remained unmatched. CDR1 MNHEY and CDR2 SVGEGT come from the germline V gene. In nucleotides, the CDR3 is TGTGCCAGCAGTGAAGGGACAGGGAGTAATTCACCCCTCCACTTT. This sequence encodes CASSEGTGSNSPLHF.

This clonotype was counted ten times or more. V and J are TRBV20-1 and TRBJ1-2, with TRBD1 matching 7 bases. V lost 2 bases and J lost 4; bases outside the gene matches: 7. Germline V gene data show CDR1 as DFQATT and CDR2 as SNEGSKA (reference sequence). The CDR3 covers 14 residues. DNA of the CDR3: TGCAGTGCTAGACGCGACGGGACAGCCTATGGCTACACCTTC. It encodes CSARRDGTAYGYTF.